This TCR beta chain derives from a study of tumor and adjacent non-tumor tissue in lung cancer. Overall study: The cohort had roughly 11 adenocarcinoma, a couple of squamous cell and 1 small cell patients. Aged about 30 to 76 years, patients included fewer than 11 men and about five women with stage I to III disease. About 4.17 million productive TCRbeta reads were obtained per sample on average.

On this clonotype: The junction does not match germline at one end; this may be a read error.

TCRbeta libraries were built with three rounds of nested PCR, modified from ARM-PCR. TCRdb re-called the multiplex PCR reads through MiXCR, storing one row per CDR3 protein. The sample lists around 120,000 distinct CDR3 sequences, around three fifths occurring once. CDR3 length equals 15 residues. The germline V gene has CDR1 SGHNT and CDR2 YENEEA. This sample's RNA came from whole unsorted tissue. The receptor was isolated from a man aged 25-45 years with non-small cell lung cancer. Sequences were obtained from lung tumor tissue. The V and J genes are TRBV11-3 and TRBJ1-1, with D unclear. CDR3 region: CANSTATGRDTEAFF. CDR3 DNA sequence: TGTGCCAACAGCACCGCGACGGGGAGGGATACTGAAGCTTTCTTT.